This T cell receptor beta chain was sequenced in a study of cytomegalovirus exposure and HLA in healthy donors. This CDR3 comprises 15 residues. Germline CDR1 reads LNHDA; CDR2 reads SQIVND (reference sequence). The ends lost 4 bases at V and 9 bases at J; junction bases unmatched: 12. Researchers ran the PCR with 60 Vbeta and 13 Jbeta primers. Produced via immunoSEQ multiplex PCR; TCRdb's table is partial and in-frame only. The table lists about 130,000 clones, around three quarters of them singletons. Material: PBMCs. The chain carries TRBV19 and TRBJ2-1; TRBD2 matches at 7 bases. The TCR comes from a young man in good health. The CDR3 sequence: CASSTHTGGSVEQFF. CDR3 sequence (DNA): TGTGCCAGTAGTACGCACACGGGGGGTTCAGTTGAGCAGTTCTTC.